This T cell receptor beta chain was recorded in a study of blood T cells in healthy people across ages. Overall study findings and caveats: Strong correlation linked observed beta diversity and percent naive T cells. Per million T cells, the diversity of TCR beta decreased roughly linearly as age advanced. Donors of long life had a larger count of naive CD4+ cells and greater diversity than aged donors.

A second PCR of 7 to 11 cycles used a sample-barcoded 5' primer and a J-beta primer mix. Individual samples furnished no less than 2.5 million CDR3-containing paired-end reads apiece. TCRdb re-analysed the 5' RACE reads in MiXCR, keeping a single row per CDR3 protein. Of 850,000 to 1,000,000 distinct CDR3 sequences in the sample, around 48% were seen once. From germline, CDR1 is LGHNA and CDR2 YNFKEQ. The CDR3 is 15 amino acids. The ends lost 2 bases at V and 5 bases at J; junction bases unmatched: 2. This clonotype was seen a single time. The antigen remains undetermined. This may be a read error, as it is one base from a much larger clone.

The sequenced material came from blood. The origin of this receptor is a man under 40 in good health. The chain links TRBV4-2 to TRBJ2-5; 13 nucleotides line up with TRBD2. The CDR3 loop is CASSQTSGGAETQYF. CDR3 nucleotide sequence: TGTGCCAGCAGCCAAACTAGCGGGGGGGCGGAGACCCAGTACTTC.